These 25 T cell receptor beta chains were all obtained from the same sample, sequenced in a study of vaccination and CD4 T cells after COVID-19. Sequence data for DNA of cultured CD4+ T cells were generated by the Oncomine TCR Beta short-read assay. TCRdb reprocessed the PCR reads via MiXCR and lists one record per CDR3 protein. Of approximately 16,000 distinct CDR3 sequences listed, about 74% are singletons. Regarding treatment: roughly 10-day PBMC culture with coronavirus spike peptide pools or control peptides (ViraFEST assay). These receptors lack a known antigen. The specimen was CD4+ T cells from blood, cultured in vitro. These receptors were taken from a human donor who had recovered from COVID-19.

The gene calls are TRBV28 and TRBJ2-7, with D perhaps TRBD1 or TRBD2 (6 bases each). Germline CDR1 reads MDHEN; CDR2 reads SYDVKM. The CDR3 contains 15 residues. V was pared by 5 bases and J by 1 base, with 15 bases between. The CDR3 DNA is TGTGCCAGCAGTACCCAACAGGGACTGTCCTACGAGCAGTACTTC. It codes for CASSTQQGLSYEQYF. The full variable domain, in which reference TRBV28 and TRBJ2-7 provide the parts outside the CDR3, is DVKVTQSSRYLVKRTGEKVFLECVQDMDHENMFWYRQDPGLGLRLIYFSYDVKMKEKGDIPEGYSVSREKKERFSLILESASTNQTSMYLCASSTQQGLSYEQYFGPGTRLTVT.

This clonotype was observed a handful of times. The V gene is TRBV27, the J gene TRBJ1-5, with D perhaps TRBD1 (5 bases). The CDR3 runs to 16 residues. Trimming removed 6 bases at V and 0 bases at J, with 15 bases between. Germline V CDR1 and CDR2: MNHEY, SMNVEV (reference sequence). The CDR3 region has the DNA TGTGCCAGCAGACTGGAGGGGCCCTATAGCAATCAGCCCCAGCATTTT. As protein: CASRLEGPYSNQPQHF.

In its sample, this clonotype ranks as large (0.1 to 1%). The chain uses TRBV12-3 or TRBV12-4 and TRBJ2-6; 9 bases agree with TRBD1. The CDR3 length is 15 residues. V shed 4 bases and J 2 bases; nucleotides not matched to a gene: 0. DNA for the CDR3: TGTGCCAGCAGTTGGGACAGGGCTGGGGCCAACGTCCTGACTTTC. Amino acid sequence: CASSWDRAGANVLTF.

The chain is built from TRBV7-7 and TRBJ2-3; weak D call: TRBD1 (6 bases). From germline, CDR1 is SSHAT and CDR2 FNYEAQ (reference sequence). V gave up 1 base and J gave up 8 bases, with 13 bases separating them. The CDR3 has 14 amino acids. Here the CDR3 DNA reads TGTGCCAGCAGCTTAGGAGGGGGAAGCGGTACGCAGTATTTT. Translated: CASSLGGGSGTQYF.

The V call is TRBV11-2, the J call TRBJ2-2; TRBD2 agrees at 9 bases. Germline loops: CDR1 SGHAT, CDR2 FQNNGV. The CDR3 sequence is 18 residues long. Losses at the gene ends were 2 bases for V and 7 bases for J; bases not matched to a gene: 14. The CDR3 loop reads CASSLIWGSGSVGGELFF. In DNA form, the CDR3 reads TGTGCCAGCAGCTTAATTTGGGGTAGCGGGAGCGTTGGCGGGGAGCTGTTTTTT.

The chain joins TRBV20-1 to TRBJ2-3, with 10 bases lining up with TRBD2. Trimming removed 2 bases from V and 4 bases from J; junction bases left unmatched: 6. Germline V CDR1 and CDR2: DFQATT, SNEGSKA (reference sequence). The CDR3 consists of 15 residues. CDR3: CSARWSGRAPDTQYF. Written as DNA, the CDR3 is TGCAGTGCTAGATGGAGCGGGAGGGCCCCAGATACGCAGTATTTT.

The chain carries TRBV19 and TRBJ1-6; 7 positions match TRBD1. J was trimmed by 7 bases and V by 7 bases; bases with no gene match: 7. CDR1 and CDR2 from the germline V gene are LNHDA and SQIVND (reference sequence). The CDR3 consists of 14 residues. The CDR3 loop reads CASTEDRANSPLHF. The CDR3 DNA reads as TGTGCCAGTACCGAAGACAGGGCGAATTCACCCCTCCACTTT.

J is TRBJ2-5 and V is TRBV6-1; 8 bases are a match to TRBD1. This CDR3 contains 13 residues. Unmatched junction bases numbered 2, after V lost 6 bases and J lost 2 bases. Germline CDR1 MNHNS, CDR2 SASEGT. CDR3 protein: CASRGTGQETQYF. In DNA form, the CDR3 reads TGTGCCAGCAGGGGGACAGGTCAAGAGACCCAGTACTTC.

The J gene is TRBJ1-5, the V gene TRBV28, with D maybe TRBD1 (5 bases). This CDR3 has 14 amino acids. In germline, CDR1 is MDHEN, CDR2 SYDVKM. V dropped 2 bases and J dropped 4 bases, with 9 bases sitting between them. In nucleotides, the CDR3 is TGTGCCAGCAGTTTACGGGGGTTAAATCAGCCCCAGCATTTT. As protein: CASSLRGLNQPQHF.

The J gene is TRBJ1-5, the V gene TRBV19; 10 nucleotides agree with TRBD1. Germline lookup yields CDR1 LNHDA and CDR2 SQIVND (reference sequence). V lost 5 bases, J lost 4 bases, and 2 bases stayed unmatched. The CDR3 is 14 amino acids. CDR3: CASSRQGANQPQHF. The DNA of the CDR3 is TGTGCCAGTAGTCGACAGGGGGCGAATCAGCCCCAGCATTTT.

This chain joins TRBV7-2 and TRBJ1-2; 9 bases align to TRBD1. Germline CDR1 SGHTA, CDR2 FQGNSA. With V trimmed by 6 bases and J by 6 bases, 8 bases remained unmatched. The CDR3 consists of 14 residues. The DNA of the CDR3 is TGTGCCAGCAGACCGAATTGGGACAGGGATGGCTACACCTTC. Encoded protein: CASRPNWDRDGYTF.

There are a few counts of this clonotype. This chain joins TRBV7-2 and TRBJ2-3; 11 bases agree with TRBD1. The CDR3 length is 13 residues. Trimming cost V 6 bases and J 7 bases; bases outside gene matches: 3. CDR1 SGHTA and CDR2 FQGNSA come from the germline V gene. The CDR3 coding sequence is TGTGCCAGCAGGGACAGGGGGCGAAATACGCAGTATTTT. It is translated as CASRDRGRNTQYF.

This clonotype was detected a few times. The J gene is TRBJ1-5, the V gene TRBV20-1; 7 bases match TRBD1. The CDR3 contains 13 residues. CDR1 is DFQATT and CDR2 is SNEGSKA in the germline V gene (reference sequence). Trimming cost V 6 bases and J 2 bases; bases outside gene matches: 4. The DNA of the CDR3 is TGCAGTGCCCATGGGACAGGCAATCAGCCCCAGCATTTT. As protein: CSAHGTGNQPQHF.

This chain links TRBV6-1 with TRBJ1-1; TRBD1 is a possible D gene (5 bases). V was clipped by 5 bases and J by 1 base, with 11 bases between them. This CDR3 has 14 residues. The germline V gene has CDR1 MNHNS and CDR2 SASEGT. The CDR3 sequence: CASSPWGGNTEAFF. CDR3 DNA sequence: TGTGCCAGCAGTCCTTGGGGGGGGAACACTGAAGCTTTCTTT.

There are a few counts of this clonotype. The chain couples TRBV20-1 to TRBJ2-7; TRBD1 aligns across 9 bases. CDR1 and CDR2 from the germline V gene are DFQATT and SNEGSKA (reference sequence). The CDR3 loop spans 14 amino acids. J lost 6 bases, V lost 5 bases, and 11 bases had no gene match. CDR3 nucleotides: TGCAGTGCTGCCCTAGGACAGGGGAAAGGCGAGCAGTACTTC. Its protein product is CSAALGQGKGEQYF.

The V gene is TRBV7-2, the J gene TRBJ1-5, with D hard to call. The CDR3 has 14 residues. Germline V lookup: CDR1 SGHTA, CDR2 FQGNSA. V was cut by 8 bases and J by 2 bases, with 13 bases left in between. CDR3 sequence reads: CASSLLQGNQPQHF. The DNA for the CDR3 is TGTGCCAGCTCTCTTCTCCAGGGCAATCAGCCCCAGCATTTT.

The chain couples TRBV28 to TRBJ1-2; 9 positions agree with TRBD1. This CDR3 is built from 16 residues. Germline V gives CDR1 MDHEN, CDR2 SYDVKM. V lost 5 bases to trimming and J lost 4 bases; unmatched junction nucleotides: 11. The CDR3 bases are TGTGCCAGCAGTGTAATTACAGGGGGCGCGGGCTATGGCTACACCTTC. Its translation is CASSVITGGAGYGYTF.

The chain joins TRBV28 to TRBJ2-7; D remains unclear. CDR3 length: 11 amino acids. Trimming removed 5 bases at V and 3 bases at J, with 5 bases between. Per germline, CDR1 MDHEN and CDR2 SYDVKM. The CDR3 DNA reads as TGTGCCAGCAGTGCCATCTACGAGCAGTACTTC. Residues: CASSAIYEQYF.

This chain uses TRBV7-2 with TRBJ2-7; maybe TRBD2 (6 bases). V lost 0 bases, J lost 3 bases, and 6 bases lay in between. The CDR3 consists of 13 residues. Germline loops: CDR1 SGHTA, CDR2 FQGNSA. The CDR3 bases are TGTGCCAGCAGCTTAGCGCGGGACTACGAGCAGTACTTC. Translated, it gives CASSLARDYEQYF.

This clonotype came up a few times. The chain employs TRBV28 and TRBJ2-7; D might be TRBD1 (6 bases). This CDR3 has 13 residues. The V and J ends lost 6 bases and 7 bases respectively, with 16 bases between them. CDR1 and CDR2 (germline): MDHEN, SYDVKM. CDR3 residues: CASRGTGKGEQYF. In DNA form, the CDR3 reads TGTGCCAGCAGGGGCACAGGGAAAGGTGAGCAGTACTTC.

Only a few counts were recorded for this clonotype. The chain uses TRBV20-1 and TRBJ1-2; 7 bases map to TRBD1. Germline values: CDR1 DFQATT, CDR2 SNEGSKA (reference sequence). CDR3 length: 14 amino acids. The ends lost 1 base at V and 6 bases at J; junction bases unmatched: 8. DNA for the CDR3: TGCAGTGCTAGAGTTGTCAGGGGGGCGGATGGCTACACCTTC. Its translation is CSARVVRGADGYTF.

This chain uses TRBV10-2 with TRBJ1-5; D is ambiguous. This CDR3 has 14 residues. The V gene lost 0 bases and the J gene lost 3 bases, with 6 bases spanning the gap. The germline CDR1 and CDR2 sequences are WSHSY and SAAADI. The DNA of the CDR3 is TGCGCCAGCAGTGAGTCGAACACCAATCAGCCCCAGCATTTT. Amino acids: CASSESNTNQPQHF.

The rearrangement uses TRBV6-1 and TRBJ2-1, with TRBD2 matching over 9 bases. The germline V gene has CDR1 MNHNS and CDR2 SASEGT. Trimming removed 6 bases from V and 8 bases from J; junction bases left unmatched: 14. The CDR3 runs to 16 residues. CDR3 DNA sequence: TGTGCCAGCAGAGGCCCAGGACTAGCGCAAGTGTATGAGCAGTTCTTC. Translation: CASRGPGLAQVYEQFF.

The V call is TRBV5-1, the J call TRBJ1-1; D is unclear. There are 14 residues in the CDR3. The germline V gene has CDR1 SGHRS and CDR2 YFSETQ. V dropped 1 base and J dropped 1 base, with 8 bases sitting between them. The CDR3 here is CASSLWTSNTEAFF. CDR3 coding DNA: TGCGCCAGCAGCTTGTGGACCTCGAACACTGAAGCTTTCTTT.

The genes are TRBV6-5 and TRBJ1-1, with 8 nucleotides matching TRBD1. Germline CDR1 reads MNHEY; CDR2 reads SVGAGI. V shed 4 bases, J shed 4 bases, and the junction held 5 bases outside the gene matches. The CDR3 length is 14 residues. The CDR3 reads CASSSHRGTTEAFF. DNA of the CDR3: TGTGCCAGCAGTTCTCACAGGGGGACCACTGAAGCTTTCTTT.